This T cell receptor (beta chain) is drawn from a study of vaccination and CD4 T cells after COVID-19. One entry per CDR3 protein, called by TCRdb with MiXCR from the PCR reads. The repertoire has about 15,000 distinct CDR3 sequences, roughly three fifths of them found once; the top ten carry roughly 1.1%. There are 14 residues in the CDR3. With V trimmed by 3 bases and J by 5 bases, 4 bases remained unmatched. Per the germline V gene, CDR1 is DFQATT and CDR2 is SNEGSKA (reference sequence). The receptor was derived from a human donor who had recovered from COVID-19. This sequence joins TRBV20-1 and TRBJ2-5; 12 nucleotides agree with TRBD2. Sample: CD4+ T cells from blood, taken after SARS-CoV-2 vaccination. The CDR3 spells CSARTSGRRETQYF. CDR3 nucleotides: TGCAGTGCTAGGACTAGCGGGAGAAGGGAGACCCAGTACTTC.